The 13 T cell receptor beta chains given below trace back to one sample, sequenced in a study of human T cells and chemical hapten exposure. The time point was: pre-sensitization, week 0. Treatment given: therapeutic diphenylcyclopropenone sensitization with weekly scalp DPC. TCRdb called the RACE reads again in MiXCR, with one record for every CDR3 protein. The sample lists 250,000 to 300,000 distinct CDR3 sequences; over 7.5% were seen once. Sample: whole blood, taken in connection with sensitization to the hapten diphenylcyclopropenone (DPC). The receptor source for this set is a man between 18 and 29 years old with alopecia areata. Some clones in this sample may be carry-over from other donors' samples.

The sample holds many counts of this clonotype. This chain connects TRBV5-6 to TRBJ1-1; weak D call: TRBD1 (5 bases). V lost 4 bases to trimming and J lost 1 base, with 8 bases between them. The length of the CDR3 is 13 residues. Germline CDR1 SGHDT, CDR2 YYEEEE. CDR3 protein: CASSAQENTEAFF. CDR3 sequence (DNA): TGTGCCAGCAGCGCACAGGAGAACACTGAAGCTTTCTTT. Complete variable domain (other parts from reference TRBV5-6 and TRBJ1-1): DAGVTQSPTHLIKTRGQQVTLRCSPKSGHDTVSWYQQALGQGPQFIFQYYEEEERQRGNFPDRFSGHQFPNYSSELNVNALLLGDSALYLCASSAQENTEAFFGQGTRLTVV.

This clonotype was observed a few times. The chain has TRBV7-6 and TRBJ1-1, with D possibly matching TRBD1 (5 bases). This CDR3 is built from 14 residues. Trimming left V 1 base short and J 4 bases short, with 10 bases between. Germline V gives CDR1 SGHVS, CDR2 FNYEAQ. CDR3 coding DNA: TGTGCCAGCAGCTTAGACGACAGAACCACTGAAGCTTTCTTT. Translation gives CASSLDDRTTEAFF.

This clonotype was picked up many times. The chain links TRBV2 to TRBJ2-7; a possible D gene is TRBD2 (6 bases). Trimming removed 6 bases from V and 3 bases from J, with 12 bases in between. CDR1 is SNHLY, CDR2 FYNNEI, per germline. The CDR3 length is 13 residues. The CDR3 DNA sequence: TGTGCCAGCAGGACTAGAGATTACTACGAGCAGTACTTC. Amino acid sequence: CASRTRDYYEQYF.

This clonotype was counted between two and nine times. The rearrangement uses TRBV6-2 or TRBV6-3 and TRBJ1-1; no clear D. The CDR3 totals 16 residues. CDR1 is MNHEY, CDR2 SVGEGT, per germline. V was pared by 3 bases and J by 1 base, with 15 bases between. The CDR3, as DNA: TGTGCCAGCAGTTATGAGGCCGGGCAGAGGAACACTGAAGCTTTCTTT. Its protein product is CASSYEAGQRNTEAFF.

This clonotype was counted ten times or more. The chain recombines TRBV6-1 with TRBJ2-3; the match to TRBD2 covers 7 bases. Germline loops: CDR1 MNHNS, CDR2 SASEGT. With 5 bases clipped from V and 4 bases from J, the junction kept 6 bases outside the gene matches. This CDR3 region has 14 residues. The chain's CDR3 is CASSRGLSADTQYF. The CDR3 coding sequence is TGTGCCAGCAGTAGGGGACTATCGGCAGATACGCAGTATTTT.

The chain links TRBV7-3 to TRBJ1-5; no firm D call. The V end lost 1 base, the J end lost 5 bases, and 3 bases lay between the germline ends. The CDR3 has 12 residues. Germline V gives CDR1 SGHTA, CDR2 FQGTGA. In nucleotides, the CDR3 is TGTGCCAGCAGCTTAAGTCATCAGCCCCAGCATTTT. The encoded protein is CASSLSHQPQHF.

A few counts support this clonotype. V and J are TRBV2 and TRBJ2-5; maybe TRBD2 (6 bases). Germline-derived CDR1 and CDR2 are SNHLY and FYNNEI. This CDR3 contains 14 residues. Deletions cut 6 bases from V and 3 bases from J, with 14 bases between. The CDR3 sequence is CASSKEGMKETQYF. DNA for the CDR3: TGTGCCAGCAGCAAGGAGGGAATGAAAGAGACCCAGTACTTC.

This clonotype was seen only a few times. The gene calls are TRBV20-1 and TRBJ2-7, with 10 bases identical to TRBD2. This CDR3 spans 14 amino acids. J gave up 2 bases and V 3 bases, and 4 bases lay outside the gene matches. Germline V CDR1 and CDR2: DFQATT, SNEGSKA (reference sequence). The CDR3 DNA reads TGCAGTGCTAGTCCTAGCGGGGGTACCTACGAGCAGTACTTC. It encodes CSASPSGGTYEQYF.

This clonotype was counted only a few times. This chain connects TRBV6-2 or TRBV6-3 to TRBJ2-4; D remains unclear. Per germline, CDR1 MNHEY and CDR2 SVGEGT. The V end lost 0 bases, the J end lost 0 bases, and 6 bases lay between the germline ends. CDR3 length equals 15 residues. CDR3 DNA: TGTGCCAGCAGTTACTCGTCCCGAGCCAAAAACATTCAGTACTTC. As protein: CASSYSSRAKNIQYF.

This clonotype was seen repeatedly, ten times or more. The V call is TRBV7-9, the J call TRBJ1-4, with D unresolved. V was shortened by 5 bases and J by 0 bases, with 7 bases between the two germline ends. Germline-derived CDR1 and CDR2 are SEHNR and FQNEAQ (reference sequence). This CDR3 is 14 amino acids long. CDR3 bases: TGTGCCAGCAGCGTTCTATCAACTAATGAAAAACTGTTTTTT. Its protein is CASSVLSTNEKLFF.

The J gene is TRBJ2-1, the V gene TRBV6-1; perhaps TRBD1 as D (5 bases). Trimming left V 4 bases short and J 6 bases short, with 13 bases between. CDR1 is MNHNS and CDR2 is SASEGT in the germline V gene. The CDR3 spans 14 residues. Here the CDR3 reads CASSGAGASNEQFF. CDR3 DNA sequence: TGTGCCAGCAGTGGTGCTGGGGCCTCCAATGAGCAGTTCTTC.

The DNA of the CDR3 is TGTGCCAGCAGCCAAGAGGTGGGAGATACGCAGTATTTT. This sequence encodes CASSQEVGDTQYF. This chain joins TRBV14 and TRBJ2-3; the D is unclear. Germline values: CDR1 SGHDN, CDR2 FVKESK. This CDR3 is built from 13 residues. Trimming cost V 0 bases and J 5 bases, with 6 bases left between them.

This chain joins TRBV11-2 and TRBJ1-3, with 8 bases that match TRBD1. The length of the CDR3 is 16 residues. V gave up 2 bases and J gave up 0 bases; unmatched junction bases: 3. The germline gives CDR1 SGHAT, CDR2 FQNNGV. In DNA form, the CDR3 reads TGTGCCAGCAGCTTATGGGGACAGGCCTCTGGAAACACCATATATTTT. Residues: CASSLWGQASGNTIYF.